This T cell receptor (beta chain) was found in a study of T cell responses to AZD1222 COVID-19 vaccine. Study-level background: Analysis merged second doses at about 4 or about 12 weeks.

Measured with immunoSEQ multiplex PCR; TCRdb has only the in-frame clones, and not every one. The sample has fewer than 100,000 clones, 70% to 90% seen once; the top ten hold roughly an eighth. Germline lookup yields CDR1 SGHRS and CDR2 YFSETQ. The trim removed 4 bases at V and 1 base at J, leaving 5 bases unmatched. CDR3 length: 16 residues. Worth noting for this clone: Its target is unknown.

Study results and caveats: There were vaccine-associated CD4 TCRs across spike, dominant at 160-218 and 743-854. Targeting of unmutated variant regions was reportedly seen in nearly half of spike-specific TCRs. Donors were chiefly white British, with a greater number of females, and clonal diversity was perhaps underestimated.

The chain links TRBV5-1 to TRBJ2-3, with 11 bases aligning to TRBD2. The specimen was peripheral blood, collected on day 0 of AZD1222 vaccination. The sequence was obtained from an adult in good health. CDR3 amino acids: CASSKPGLAGTDTQYF. Here the CDR3 DNA reads TGCGCCAGCAGCAAACCGGGACTAGCGGGCACAGATACGCAGTATTTT.